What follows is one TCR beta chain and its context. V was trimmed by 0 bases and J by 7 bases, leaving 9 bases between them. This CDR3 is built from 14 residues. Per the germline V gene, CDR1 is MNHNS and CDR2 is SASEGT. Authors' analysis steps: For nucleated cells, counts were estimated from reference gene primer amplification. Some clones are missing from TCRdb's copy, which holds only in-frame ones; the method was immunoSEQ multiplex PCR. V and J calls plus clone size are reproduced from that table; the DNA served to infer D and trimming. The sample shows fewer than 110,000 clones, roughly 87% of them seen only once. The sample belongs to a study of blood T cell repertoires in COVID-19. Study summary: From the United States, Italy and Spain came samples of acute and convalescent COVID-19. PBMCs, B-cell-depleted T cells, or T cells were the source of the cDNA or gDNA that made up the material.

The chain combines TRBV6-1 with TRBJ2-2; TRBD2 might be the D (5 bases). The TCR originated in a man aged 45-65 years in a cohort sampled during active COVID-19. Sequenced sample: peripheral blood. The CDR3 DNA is TGTGCCAGCAGTGAAGCTTGGGCGGGCGGGGAGCTGTTTTTT. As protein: CASSEAWAGGELFF.